This T cell receptor beta chain was captured in a study of T cells in Graves' hyperthyroidism and ophthalmopathy. Study results and limitations: Prediction of ophthalmopathy progression came a median roughly 6.7 months pre-onset. Ophthalmopathy was told apart from stable hyperthyroidism by a 13 V-J model. Most thyroid clonotypes with frequency above 0.001 were detected in blood.

From RNA transcripts, TCR beta CDR3 regions were amplified. An initial round of RT-PCR targeting the TCR CDR3 relied on the HTBI primer set. TCRdb used MiXCR to reprocess the multiplex PCR reads, holding one entry per CDR3 protein. Of fewer than 450,000 distinct CDR3 sequences detected, approximately 16% appear once; the ten largest clones hold under 25%. Trimming took 3 bases from V and 5 from J; bases not matched to a gene: 5. Germline V gene data show CDR1 as WNHNN and CDR2 as SYGVQD (reference sequence). This CDR3 is 15 amino acids long. This clonotype has at least ten counts. Antigen unknown. The V and J genes are TRBV10-1 and TRBJ2-5, with TRBD2 matching 11 bases. Sequencing used blood. The origin of this receptor is a woman in her fifties or sixties with Graves' ophthalmopathy. Written as DNA, the CDR3 is TGCGCCAGCAGTGACCGGACTAGCGGGTTGGAGACCCAGTACTTC. Translating gives CASSDRTSGLETQYF.